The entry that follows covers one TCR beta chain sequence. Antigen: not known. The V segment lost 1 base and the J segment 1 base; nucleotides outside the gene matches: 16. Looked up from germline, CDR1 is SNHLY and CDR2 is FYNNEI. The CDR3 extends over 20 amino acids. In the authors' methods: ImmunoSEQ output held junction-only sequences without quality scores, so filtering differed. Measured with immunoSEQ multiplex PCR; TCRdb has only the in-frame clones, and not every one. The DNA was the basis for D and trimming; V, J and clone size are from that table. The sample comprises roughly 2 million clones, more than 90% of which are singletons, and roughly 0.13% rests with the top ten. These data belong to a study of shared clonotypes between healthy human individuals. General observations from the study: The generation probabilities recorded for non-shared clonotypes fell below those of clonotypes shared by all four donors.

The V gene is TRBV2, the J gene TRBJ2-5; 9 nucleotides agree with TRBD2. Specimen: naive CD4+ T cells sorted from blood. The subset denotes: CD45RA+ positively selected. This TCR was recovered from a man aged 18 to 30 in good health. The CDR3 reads CASSEVGRLAVVSSQETQYF. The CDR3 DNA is TGTGCCAGCAGTGAAGTGGGGAGACTAGCGGTGGTCTCCTCCCAAGAGACCCAGTACTTC.